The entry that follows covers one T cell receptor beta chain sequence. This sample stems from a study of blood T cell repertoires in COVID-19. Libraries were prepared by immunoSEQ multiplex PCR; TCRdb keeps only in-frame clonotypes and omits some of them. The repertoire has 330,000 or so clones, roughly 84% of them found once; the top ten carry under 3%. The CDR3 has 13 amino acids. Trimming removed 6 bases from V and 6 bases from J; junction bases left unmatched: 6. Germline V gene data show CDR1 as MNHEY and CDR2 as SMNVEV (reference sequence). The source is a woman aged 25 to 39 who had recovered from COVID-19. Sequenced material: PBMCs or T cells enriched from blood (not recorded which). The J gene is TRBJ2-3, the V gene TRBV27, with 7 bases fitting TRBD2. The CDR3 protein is CASRNILADTQYF. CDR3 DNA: TGTGCCAGCAGGAACATACTAGCGGATACGCAGTATTTT.